This T cell receptor beta chain originates from a study of T cell responses to AZD1222 COVID-19 vaccine. Germline V gives CDR1 MNHEY, CDR2 SVGEGT. Deletions cut 2 bases from V and 2 bases from J, with 11 bases between. The CDR3 covers 15 residues. The method was immunoSEQ multiplex PCR; TCRdb's version includes in-frame clones alone and lacks a portion of them. The table shows about 150,000 clones, with approximately 92% occurring only once. The sequencing here drew on peripheral blood, taken 28 days after the second AZD1222 dose. This chain joins TRBV6-2 or TRBV6-3 and TRBJ2-3, with unresolved D. The receptor was isolated from an adult who received the AZD1222 COVID-19 vaccine. DNA of the CDR3: TGTGCCAGCAGTTACCCAGACGGGTACACAGATACGCAGTATTTT. Translated, it gives CASSYPDGYTDTQYF.